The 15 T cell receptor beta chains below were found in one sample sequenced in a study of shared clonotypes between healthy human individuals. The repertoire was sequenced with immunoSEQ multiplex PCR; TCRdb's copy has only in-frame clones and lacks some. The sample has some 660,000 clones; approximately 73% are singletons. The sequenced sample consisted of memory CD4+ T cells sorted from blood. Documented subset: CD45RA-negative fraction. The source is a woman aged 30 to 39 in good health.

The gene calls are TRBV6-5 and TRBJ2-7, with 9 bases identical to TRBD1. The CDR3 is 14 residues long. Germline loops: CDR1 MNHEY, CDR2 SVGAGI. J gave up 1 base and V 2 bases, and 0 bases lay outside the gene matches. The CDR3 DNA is TGTGCCAGCAGTTACGACAGGGGGTCCTACGAGCAGTACTTC. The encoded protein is CASSYDRGSYEQYF.

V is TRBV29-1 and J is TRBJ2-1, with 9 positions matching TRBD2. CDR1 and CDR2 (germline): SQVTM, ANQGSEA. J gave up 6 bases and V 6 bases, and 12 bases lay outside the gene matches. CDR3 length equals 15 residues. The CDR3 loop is CSVGLAGAGPNEQFF. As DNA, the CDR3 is TGCAGCGTAGGATTAGCGGGAGCGGGTCCCAATGAGCAGTTCTTC.

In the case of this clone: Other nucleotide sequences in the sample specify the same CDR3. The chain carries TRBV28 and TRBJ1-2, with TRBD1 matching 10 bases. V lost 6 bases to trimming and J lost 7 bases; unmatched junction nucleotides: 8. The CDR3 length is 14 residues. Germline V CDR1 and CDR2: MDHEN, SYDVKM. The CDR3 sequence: CASRPPGQGFGYTF. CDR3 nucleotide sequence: TGTGCCAGCAGGCCTCCGGGACAGGGGTTTGGCTACACCTTC.

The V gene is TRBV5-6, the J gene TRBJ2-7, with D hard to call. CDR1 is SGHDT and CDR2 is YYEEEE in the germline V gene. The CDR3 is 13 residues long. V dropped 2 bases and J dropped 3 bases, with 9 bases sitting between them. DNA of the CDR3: TGTGCCAGCAGCTTCCAGCGTGGCTACGAGCAGTACTTC. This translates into CASSFQRGYEQYF. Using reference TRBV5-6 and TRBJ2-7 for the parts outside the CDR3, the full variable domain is DAGVTQSPTHLIKTRGQQVTLRCSPKSGHDTVSWYQQALGQGPQFIFQYYEEEERQRGNFPDRFSGHQFPNYSSELNVNALLLGDSALYLCASSFQRGYEQYFGPGTRLTVT.

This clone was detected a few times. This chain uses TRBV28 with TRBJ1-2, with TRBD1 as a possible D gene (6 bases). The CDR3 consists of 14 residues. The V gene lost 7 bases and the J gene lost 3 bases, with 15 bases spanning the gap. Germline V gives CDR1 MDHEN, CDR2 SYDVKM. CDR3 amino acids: CASTPAQGYYGYTF. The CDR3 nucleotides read TGTGCCAGCACCCCTGCGCAGGGGTACTATGGCTACACCTTC.

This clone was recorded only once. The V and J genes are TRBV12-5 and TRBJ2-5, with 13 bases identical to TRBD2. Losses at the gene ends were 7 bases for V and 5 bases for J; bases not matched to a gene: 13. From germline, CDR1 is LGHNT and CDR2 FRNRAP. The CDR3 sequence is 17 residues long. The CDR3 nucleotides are TGTGCTAGTGCCCGGTTGGGACTAGCGGGATCCCGGGAGACCCAGTACTTC. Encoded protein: CASARLGLAGSRETQYF.

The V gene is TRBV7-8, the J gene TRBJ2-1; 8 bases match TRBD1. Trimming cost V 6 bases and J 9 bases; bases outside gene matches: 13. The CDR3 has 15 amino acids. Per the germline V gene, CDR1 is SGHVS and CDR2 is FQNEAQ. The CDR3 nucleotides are TGTGCCAGCAGTTTTTCCGGGACAGGTTTTGTTGAGCAGTTCTTC. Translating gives CASSFSGTGFVEQFF.

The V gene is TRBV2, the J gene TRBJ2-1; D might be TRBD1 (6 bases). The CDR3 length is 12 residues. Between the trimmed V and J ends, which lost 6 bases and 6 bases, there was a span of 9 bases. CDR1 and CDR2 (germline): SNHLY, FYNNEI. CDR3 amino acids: CASRADSNEQFF. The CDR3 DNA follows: TGTGCCAGCAGGGCGGACAGCAATGAGCAGTTCTTC.

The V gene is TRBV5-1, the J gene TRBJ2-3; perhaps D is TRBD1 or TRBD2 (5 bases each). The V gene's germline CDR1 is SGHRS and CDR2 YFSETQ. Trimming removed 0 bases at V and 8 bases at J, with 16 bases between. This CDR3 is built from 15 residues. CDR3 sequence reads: CASSLDGTAKVTQYF. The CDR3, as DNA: TGCGCCAGCAGCTTGGATGGGACGGCTAAGGTTACGCAGTATTTT.

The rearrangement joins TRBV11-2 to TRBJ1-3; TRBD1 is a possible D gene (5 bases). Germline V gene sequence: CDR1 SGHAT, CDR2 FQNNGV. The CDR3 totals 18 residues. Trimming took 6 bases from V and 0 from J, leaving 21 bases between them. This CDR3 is CASSSWGERAASGNTIYF. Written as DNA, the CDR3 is TGTGCCAGCAGTTCCTGGGGGGAGCGGGCAGCCTCTGGAAACACCATATATTTT.

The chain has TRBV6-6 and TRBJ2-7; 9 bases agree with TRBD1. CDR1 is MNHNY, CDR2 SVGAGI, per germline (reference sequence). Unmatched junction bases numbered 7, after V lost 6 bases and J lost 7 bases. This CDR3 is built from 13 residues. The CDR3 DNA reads TGTGCCAGCAGCCTACAGGGGGCTTGGGAGCAGTACTTC. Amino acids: CASSLQGAWEQYF.

CDR3 DNA sequence: TGTGCCAGCAGCTTACCAGGGTATTATACGCAGTATTTT. It encodes CASSLPGYYTQYF. This chain joins TRBV7-8 and TRBJ2-3; maybe TRBD1 (5 bases). This CDR3 contains 13 residues. V was pared by 2 bases and J by 7 bases, with 10 bases between. Germline V gene sequence: CDR1 SGHVS, CDR2 FQNEAQ.

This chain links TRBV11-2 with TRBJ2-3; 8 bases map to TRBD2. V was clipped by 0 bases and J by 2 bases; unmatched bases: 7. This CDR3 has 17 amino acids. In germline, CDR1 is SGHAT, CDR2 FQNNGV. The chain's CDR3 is CASSLEGGLGITDTQYF. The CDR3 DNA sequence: TGTGCCAGCAGCTTAGAGGGGGGACTAGGAATCACAGATACGCAGTATTTT. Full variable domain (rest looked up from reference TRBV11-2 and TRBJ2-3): EAGVAQSPRYKIIEKRQSVAFWCNPISGHATLYWYQQILGQGPKLLIQFQNNGVVDDSQLPKDRFSAERLKGVDSTLKIQPAKLEDSAVYLCASSLEGGLGITDTQYFGPGTRLTVL.

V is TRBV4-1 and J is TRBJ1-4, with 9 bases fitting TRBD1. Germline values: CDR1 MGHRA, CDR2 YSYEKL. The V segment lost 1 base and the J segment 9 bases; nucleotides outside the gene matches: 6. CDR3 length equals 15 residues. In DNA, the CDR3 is TGCGCCAGCAGCCAAGCGGGACAGGGTATGAAAAAACTGTTTTTT. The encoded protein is CASSQAGQGMKKLFF.

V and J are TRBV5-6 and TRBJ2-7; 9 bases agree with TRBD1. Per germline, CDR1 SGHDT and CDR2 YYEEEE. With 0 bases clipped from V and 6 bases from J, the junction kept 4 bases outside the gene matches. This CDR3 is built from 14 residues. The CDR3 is CASSLGQGVAEQYF. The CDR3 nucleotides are TGTGCCAGCAGCTTGGGACAGGGGGTTGCCGAGCAGTACTTC.